The T cell receptor (beta chain) described here comes from a study of blood T cell repertoires in COVID-19. Assay used: immunoSEQ multiplex PCR; TCRdb lists only in-frame clones, some missing. The repertoire holds some 96,000 clones, with 90% as singletons. The length of the CDR3 is 15 residues. Trimming cost V 0 bases and J 0 bases, with 6 bases left between them. Germline assignment: CDR1 LGHNA and CDR2 YNFKEQ. The sequencing input was peripheral blood. This sequence was found in a man aged 60 to 69 with acute or convalescent COVID-19. The chain carries TRBV4-2 and TRBJ1-3, with D unclear. The CDR3 DNA follows: TGTGCCAGCAGCCAAGACATTAGCTCTGGAAACACCATATATTTT. Amino acid sequence: CASSQDISSGNTIYF.